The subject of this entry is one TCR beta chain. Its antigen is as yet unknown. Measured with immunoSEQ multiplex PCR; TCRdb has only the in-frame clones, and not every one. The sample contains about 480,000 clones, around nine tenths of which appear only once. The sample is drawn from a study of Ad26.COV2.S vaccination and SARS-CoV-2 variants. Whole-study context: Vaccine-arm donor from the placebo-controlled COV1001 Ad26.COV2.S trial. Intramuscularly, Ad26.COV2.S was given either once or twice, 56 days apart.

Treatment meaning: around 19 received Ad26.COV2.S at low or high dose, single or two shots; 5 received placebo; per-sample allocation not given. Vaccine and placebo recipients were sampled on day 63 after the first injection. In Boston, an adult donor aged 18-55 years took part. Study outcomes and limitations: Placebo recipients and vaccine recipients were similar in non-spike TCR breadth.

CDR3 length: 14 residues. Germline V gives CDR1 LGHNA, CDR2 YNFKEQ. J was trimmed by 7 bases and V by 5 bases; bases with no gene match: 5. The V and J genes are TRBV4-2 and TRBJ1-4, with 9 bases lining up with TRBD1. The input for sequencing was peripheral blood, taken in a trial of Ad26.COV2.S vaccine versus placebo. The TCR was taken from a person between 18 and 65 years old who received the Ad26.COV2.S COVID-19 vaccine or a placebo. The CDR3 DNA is TGTGCCAGCAGCGGGGACAGGGCGGGTGAAAAACTGTTTTTT. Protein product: CASSGDRAGEKLFF.